The rows below give T cell receptor beta chains drawn from one sample of a study of blood T cell repertoires in COVID-19. TCRdb's table, derived via immunoSEQ multiplex PCR, lists solely in-frame clones and lacks some. This sample has around 360,000 clones; about 89% occur once, and the top ten carry about 1.9%. The sequenced sample consisted of PBMCs or T cells enriched from blood (not recorded which). All receptors derive from a middle-aged man in a cohort exposed to, infected with or recovered from COVID-19 (not recorded which). The CDR3 runs from the conserved cysteine through the conserved F or W. The D gene is left open where the match is weak. Size tells how often a clone was seen (once, few, many) or the class of an expanded clone, and some rows leave it out.

TRBJ1-2	TRBV7-2	TRBD1	.	CASSLQGAQGYTF	TGTGCCAGCAGCCTACAGGGGGCGCAAGGCTACACCTTC
TRBJ2-2	TRBV28	TRBD2	.	CASSSGLAGTNTGELFF	TGTGCCAGCAGTTCAGGACTAGCGGGAACAAACACCGGGGAGCTGTTTTTT
TRBJ1-6	TRBV3-1/TRBV3-2	TRBD1	.	CASSRSGQNNSPLHF	TGTGCCAGCAGCAGATCGGGACAGAATAATTCACCCCTCCACTTT
TRBJ2-7	TRBV6-5	TRBD1	once	CASHRGNYEQYF	TGTGCCAGCCACAGGGGCAATTACGAGCAGTACTTC
TRBJ1-4	TRBV6-5	.	.	CATSESGVEKLFF	TGTGCCACCAGCGAGTCAGGGGTTGAAAAACTGTTTTTT
TRBJ2-7	TRBV19	TRBD1	.	CASSKGAMYEQYF	TGTGCCAGTAGTAAGGGGGCGATGTACGAGCAGTACTTC
TRBJ2-2	TRBV29-1	.	once	CSVEAYYAGELFF	TGCAGCGTTGAAGCCTATTACGCCGGGGAGCTGTTTTTT
TRBJ1-4	TRBV6-5	TRBD1	.	CASKRQGGEKLFF	TGTGCCAGCAAGAGACAGGGAGGTGAAAAACTGTTTTTT
TRBJ1-5	TRBV6-2/TRBV6-3	.	.	CASSPGTPNQPQHF	TGTGCCAGCAGCCCGGGGACACCCAATCAGCCCCAGCATTTT
TRBJ2-2	TRBV5-1	.	.	CASSLGIASNTGELFF	TGCGCCAGCAGCTTGGGTATAGCGTCGAACACCGGGGAGCTGTTTTTT
TRBJ2-2	TRBV5-1	.	.	CASRPTVTANTGELFF	TGCGCCAGCAGACCAACCGTCACAGCAAACACCGGGGAGCTGTTTTTT
TRBJ2-1	TRBV6-4	.	.	CAVHAPSLSDEQFF	TGTGCCGTCCACGCTCCGAGCCTGTCGGATGAGCAGTTCTTC
TRBJ2-7	TRBV5-1	.	.	CASSLSPGQGLAGRYEQYF	TGCGCCAGCAGCTTATCCCCGGGACAGGGTCTAGCGGGAAGGTACGAGCAGTACTTC
TRBJ1-5	TRBV2	.	.	CASSEARDNQPQHF	TGTGCCAGCAGTGAAGCGAGGGACAATCAGCCCCAGCATTTT
TRBJ1-1	TRBV7-2	TRBD1	.	CASSPRQGVNTEAFF	TGTGCCAGCAGCCCTCGACAGGGGGTGAACACTGAAGCTTTCTTT
TRBJ2-1	TRBV5-1	.	.	CASSLVRGFDNEQFF	TGCGCCAGCAGCTTGGTGCGGGGCTTCGACAATGAGCAGTTCTTC
TRBJ2-5	TRBV7-8	.	.	CASSLALGGPQYF	TGTGCCAGCAGCTTAGCCCTGGGGGGGCCCCAGTACTTC
TRBJ2-7	TRBV10-1	TRBD2	.	CASSESLAGYYEQYF	TGCGCCAGCAGTGAGAGCCTAGCGGGATATTACGAGCAGTACTTC
TRBJ2-3	TRBV12-5	.	once	CASKRRARTDTQYF	TGTGCTAGCAAGCGGAGGGCCCGCACAGATACGCAGTATTTT
TRBJ2-1	TRBV7-2	TRBD2	.	CASSLNPPGLAGGNEQFF	TGTGCCAGCAGCTTAAACCCCCCGGGACTAGCGGGAGGGAATGAGCAGTTCTTC
TRBJ1-2	TRBV6-5	.	few	CASTPGHSDGYGYTF	TGTGCCAGCACCCCAGGGCACTCGGACGGTTATGGCTACACCTTC
TRBJ2-7	TRBV5-1	.	.	CASAPGGASYEQYF	TGCGCCAGCGCCCCAGGAGGCGCGTCCTACGAGCAGTACTTC
TRBJ2-2	TRBV5-4	TRBD1	.	CASRMGQGALGTGELFF	TGTGCCAGCAGAATGGGACAGGGGGCGCTGGGCACCGGGGAGCTGTTTTTT
TRBJ2-2	TRBV28	TRBD2	.	CASRSPGGPNTGELFF	TGTGCCAGCAGGTCTCCGGGGGGGCCGAACACCGGGGAGCTGTTTTTT
TRBJ1-2	TRBV4-1	.	few	CASSPSFGQSYGYTF	TGCGCCAGCAGCCCAAGCTTCGGACAGAGCTATGGCTACACCTTC
TRBJ2-5	TRBV9	TRBD1	.	CASSTQGASETQYF	TGTGCCAGCAGCACACAGGGGGCTTCGGAGACCCAGTACTTC
TRBJ1-5	TRBV7-6	.	few	CASSPGDHQPQHF	TGTGCCAGCAGCCCGGGGGACCATCAGCCCCAGCATTTT
TRBJ2-1	TRBV3-1/TRBV3-2	.	few	CASSQSETRGNEQFF	TGTGCCAGCAGCCAGTCCGAGACTAGGGGCAATGAGCAGTTCTTC
TRBJ1-4	TRBV6-1	.	.	CASSEPRQRRNEKLFF	TGTGCCAGCAGTGAGCCCCGCCAGCGGAGGAATGAAAAACTGTTTTTT
TRBJ2-1	TRBV24-1	TRBD2	once	CAIQSGLAGDRSSYNEQFF	TGTGCCATTCAATCGGGACTAGCGGGAGATCGGAGCTCCTACAATGAGCAGTTCTTC
TRBJ1-3	TRBV6-1	TRBD1	.	CASSGQGFFAGNTIYF	TGTGCCAGCAGTGGACAGGGATTCTTTGCTGGAAACACCATATATTTT
TRBJ2-3	TRBV27	.	.	CASKEGGRDTQYF	TGTGCCAGCAAGGAGGGAGGCAGAGATACGCAGTATTTT
TRBJ2-7	TRBV30	TRBD2	.	CAWSRTSSYEQYF	TGTGCCTGGAGTCGGACTAGCAGCTACGAGCAGTACTTC
TRBJ1-6	TRBV2	TRBD1	once	CASSEALSDRDNSPLHF	TGTGCCAGCAGTGAAGCGCTCTCGGACAGGGATAATTCACCCCTCCACTTT
TRBJ1-2	TRBV18	.	.	CASSPSGVTNYGYTF	TGTGCCAGCTCACCAAGCGGGGTTACTAACTATGGCTACACCTTC
TRBJ2-2	TRBV10-1	.	.	CASSQGNGELFF	TGCGCCAGCAGTCAGGGAAACGGGGAGCTGTTTTTT
TRBJ2-1	TRBV10-1	TRBD2	.	CASSESGRANEQFF	TGCGCCAGCAGTGAAAGCGGGAGGGCCAATGAGCAGTTCTTC
TRBJ2-4	TRBV5-1	.	.	CASSLFPGGADVAKNIQYF	TGCGCCAGCAGCTTGTTCCCAGGCGGGGCGGATGTAGCCAAAAACATTCAGTACTTC
TRBJ1-2	TRBV14	TRBD1	.	CASSQSGQGWYGYTF	TGTGCCAGCAGCCAATCGGGACAGGGTTGGTATGGCTACACCTTC
TRBJ2-7	TRBV21-1	.	.	CASSKIRLAGMGYEQYF	TGTGCCAGCAGCAAAATAAGACTAGCGGGAATGGGTTACGAGCAGTACTTC
TRBJ2-3	TRBV29-1	.	.	CSVVQGRATDTQYF	TGCAGCGTTGTGCAGGGAAGGGCAACAGATACGCAGTATTTT
TRBJ2-7	TRBV28	TRBD2	.	CASSKAGGLYEQYF	TGTGCCAGCAGCAAAGCGGGAGGGTTGTACGAGCAGTACTTC